This paragraph reports one TCR beta chain. This CDR3 region has 14 residues. V was trimmed by 3 bases and J by 2 bases, leaving 13 bases between them. Germline V gene data show CDR1 as SQVTM and CDR2 as ANQGSEA. Using immunoSEQ multiplex PCR, the repertoire was profiled, and TCRdb retains in-frame clones only, with some absent. The profile covers about 40,000 clones, with approximately 86% appearing a single time and approximately 6.4% taken by the ten largest. The data stem from a study of T cells in localized non-small cell lung cancer. The V and J genes are TRBV29-1 and TRBJ2-5; TRBD1 is a possible D gene (6 bases). The sequence came from a man between 40 and 69 years old with stage I lung adenocarcinoma. Source: peripheral blood, taken before any cancer treatment. CDR3 DNA: TGCAGCGTTGATAACAGGGTGGGGCAAGAGACCCAGTACTTC. Protein product: CSVDNRVGQETQYF.